This T cell receptor beta chain was captured in a study of tumor-infiltrating lymphocytes in primary liver carcinoma. About the study: Donors underwent surgery for histopathologically diagnosed primary liver carcinoma. Study-wide results and caveats: Bulk unsorted material prevented CD4+ and CD8+ repertoire comparison. Tumor-adjacent and tumor-blood pairs showed less overlap than tumor region pairs. Tumor specimens were characterized by a significantly higher top-250-clone fraction than blood (p = 0.039).

With respect to this clonotype: Its antigen is undetermined.

Starting material of 400 to 600 ng total RNA yielded TCR beta cDNA via a constant-region primer. ARM-PCR, slightly modified, supplied the TCR beta libraries through three nested multiplex PCR rounds. The first two PCR rounds used TRBV1-TRBV30 forward primers with a C-beta reverse primer, 9 to 10 cycles each. TCRdb itself ran the multiplex PCR reads through MiXCR, one entry per CDR3 protein. The table shows about 320,000 distinct CDR3 sequences, with 50% to 75% occurring only once. Unsorted whole blood supplied the blood RNA, and germline DNA was isolated too. The V end was cut by 1 base, the J end by 6 bases, with 11 bases between. The CDR3 extends over 14 amino acids. Germline V gene lookup returns CDR1 SGDLS and CDR2 YYNGEE.

The sample was peripheral blood. The V gene is TRBV9, the J gene TRBJ2-1; D gene ambiguous. This TCR was sampled from a woman in her twenties or thirties with primary liver carcinoma and hepatitis B virus infection. The CDR3 DNA is TGTGCCAGCAGCGTACCCACTACTGGCAATGAGCAGTTCTTC. It encodes CASSVPTTGNEQFF.